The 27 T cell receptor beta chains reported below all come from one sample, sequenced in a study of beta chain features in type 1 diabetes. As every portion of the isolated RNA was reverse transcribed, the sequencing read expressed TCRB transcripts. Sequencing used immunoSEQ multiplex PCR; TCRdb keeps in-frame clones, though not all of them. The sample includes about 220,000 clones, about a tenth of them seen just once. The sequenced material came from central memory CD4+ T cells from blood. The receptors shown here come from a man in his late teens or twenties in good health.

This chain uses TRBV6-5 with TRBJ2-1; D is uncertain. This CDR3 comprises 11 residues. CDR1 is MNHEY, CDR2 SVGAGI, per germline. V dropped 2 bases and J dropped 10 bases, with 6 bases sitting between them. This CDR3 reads CASSYPKEQFF. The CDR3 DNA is TGTGCCAGCAGTTACCCTAAGGAGCAGTTCTTC.

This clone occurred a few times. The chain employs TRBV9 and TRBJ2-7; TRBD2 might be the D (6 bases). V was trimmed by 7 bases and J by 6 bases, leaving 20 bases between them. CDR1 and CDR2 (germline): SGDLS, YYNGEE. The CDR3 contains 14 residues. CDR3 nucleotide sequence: TGTGCCAGCTCCCTGGACGGGAGATCACCCGAGCAGTACTTC. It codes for CASSLDGRSPEQYF.

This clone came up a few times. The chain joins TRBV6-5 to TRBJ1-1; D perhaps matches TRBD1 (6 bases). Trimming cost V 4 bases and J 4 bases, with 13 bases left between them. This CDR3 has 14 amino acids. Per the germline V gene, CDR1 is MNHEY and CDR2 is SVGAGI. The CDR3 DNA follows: TGTGCCAGCAGTTTTACAGGGTCGGGCACTGAAGCTTTCTTT. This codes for CASSFTGSGTEAFF.

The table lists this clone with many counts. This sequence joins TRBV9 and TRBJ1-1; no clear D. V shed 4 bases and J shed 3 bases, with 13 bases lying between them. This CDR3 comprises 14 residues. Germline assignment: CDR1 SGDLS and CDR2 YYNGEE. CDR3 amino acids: CASSPTDGHTEAFF. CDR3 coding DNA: TGTGCCAGCAGCCCAACGGACGGACACACTGAAGCTTTCTTT.

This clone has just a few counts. CDR3 coding DNA: TGTGCCAGCAGTGAAAGCCCCAGGGGAAGGGGCCATGAGCAGTTCTTC. Its translation is CASSESPRGRGHEQFF. The rearrangement joins TRBV25-1 to TRBJ2-1; D possibly corresponds to TRBD1 (6 bases). CDR3 length equals 16 residues. The V and J ends lost 2 bases and 8 bases respectively, with 19 bases between them. Per germline, CDR1 MGHDK and CDR2 SYGVNS.

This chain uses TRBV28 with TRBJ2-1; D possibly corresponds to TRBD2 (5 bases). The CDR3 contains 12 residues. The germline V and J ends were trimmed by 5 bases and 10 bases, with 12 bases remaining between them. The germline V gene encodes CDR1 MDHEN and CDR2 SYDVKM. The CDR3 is CASSGRVAEQFF. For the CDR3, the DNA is TGTGCCAGCAGTGGTCGGGTAGCGGAGCAGTTCTTC.

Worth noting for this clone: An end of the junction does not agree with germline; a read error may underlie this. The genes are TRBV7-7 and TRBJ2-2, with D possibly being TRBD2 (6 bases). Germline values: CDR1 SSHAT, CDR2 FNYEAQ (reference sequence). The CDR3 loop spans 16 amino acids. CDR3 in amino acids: CASSLAASAYTGELFF. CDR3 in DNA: TGTGCTAGCAGCTTAGCGGCTAGCGCCTACACCGGGGAGCTGTTTTTT.

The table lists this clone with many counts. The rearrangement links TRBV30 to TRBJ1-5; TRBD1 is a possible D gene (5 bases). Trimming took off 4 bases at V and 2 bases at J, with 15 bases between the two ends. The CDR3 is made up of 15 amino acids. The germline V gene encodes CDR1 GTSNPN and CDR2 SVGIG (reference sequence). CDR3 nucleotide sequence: TGTGCCTGGACCGGGGACCCCTCGGGCAATCAGCCCCAGCATTTT. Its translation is CAWTGDPSGNQPQHF.

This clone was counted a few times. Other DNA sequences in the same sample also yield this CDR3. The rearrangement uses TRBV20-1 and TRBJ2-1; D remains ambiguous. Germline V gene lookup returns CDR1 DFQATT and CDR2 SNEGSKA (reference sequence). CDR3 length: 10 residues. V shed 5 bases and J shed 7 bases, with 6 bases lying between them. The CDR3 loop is CSASRNEQFF. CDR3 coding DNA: TGCAGTGCTTCCCGGAATGAGCAGTTCTTC.

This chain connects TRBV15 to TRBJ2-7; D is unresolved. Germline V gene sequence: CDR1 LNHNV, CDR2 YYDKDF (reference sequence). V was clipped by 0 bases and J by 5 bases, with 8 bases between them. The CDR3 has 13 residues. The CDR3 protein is CATSRDRTDEQYF. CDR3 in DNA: TGTGCCACCAGCAGAGATCGGACCGACGAGCAGTACTTC.

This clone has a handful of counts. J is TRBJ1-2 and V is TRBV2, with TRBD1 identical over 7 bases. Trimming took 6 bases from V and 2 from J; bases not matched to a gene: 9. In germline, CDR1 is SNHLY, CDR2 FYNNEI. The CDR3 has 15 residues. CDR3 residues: CASSADRSPNYGYTF. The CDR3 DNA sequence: TGTGCCAGCAGCGCGGACAGGTCCCCAAACTATGGCTACACCTTC.

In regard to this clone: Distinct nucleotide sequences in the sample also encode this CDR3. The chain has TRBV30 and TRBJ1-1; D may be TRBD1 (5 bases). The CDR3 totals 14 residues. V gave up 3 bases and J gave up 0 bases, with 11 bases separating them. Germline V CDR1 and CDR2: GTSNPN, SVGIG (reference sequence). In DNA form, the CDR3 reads TGTGCCTGGAGAGGTACAGGCATGAACACTGAAGCTTTCTTT. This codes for CAWRGTGMNTEAFF.

Here the CDR3 reads CASSFYGQWLSDKIEKLFF. The DNA of the CDR3 is TGTGCCAGCAGCTTTTACGGGCAGTGGCTGAGCGACAAGATCGAAAAACTGTTTTTT. The V and J genes are TRBV13 and TRBJ1-4; no reliable D call. V gave up 3 bases and J gave up 8 bases, with 28 bases separating them. CDR1 PRHDT and CDR2 FYEKMQ come from the germline V gene (reference sequence). There are 19 residues in the CDR3.

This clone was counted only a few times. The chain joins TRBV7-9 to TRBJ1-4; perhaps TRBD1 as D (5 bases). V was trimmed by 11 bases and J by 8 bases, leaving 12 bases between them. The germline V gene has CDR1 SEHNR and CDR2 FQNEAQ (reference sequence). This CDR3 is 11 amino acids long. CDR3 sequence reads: CAGASVEKLFF. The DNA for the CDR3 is TGTGCCGGGGCTTCGGTAGAAAAACTGTTTTTT.

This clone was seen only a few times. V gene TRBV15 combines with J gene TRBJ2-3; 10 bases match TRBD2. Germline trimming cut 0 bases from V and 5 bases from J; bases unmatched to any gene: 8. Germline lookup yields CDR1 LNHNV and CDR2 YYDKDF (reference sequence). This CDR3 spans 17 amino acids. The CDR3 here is CATSRDRLAGVGDTQYF. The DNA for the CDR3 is TGTGCCACCAGCAGAGATCGGCTAGCGGGGGTGGGAGATACGCAGTATTTT.

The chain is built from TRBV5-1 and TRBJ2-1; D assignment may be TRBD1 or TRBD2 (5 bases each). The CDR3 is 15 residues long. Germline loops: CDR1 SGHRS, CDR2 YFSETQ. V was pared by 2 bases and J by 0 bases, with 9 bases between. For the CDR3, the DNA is TGCGCCAGCAGCTTCGGGACGGGCTCCTACAATGAGCAGTTCTTC. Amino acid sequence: CASSFGTGSYNEQFF. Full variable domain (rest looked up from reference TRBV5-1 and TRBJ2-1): KAGVTQTPRYLIKTRGQQVTLSCSPISGHRSVSWYQQTPGQGLQFLFEYFSETQRNKGNFPGRFSGRQFSNSRSEMNVSTLELGDSALYLCASSFGTGSYNEQFFGPGTRLTVL.

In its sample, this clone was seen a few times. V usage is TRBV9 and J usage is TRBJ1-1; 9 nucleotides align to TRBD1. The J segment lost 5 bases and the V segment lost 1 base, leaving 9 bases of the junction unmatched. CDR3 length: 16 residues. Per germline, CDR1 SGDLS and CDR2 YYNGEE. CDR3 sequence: CASSVHPQGAETEAFF. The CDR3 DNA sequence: TGTGCCAGCAGCGTACATCCACAGGGGGCGGAAACTGAAGCTTTCTTT.

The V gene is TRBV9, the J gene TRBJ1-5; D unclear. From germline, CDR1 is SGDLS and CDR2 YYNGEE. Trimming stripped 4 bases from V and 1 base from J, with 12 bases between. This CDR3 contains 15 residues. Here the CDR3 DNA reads TGTGCCAGCAGCCCCCGCGCGGGGAGCAATCAGCCCCAGCATTTT. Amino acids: CASSPRAGSNQPQHF. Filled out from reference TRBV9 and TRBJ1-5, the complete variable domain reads DSGVTQTPKHLITATGQRVTLRCSPRSGDLSVYWYQQSLDQGLQFLIQYYNGEERAKGNILERFSAQQFPDLHSELNLSSLELGDSALYFCASSPRAGSNQPQHFGDGTRLSIL.

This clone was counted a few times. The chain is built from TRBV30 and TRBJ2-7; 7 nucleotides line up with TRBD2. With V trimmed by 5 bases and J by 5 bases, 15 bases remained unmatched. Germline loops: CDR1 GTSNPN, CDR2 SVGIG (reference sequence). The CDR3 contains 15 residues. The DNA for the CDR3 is TGTGCCTGGCGATCCGGGAGGCGGGAGAAGAACGAGCAGTACTTC. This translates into CAWRSGRREKNEQYF.

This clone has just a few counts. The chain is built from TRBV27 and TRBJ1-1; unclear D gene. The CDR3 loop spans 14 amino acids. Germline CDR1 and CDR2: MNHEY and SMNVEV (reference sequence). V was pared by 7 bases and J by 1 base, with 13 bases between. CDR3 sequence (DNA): TGTGCCAGCAACCCGGGTGGTTGGAACACTGAAGCTTTCTTT. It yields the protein CASNPGGWNTEAFF.

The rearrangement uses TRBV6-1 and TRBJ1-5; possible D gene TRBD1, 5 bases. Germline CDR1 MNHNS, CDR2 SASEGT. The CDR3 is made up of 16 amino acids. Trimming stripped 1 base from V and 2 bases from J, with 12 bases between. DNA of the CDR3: TGTGCCAGCAGTGAAGTCACTGGGGGTGGCAATCAGCCCCAGCATTTT. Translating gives CASSEVTGGGNQPQHF.

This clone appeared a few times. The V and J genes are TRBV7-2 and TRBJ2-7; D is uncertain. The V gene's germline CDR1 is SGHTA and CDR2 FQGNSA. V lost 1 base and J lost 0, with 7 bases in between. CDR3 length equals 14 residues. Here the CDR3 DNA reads TGTGCCAGCAGCTTAGACAGTTTCTCCTACGAGCAGTACTTC. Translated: CASSLDSFSYEQYF.

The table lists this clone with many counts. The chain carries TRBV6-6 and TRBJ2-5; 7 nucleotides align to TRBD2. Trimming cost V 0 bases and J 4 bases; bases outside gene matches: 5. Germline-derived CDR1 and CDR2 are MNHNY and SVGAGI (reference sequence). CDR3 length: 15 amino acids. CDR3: CASSYSAGRGETQYF. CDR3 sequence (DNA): TGTGCCAGCAGTTACTCGGCGGGGAGGGGAGAGACCCAGTACTTC.

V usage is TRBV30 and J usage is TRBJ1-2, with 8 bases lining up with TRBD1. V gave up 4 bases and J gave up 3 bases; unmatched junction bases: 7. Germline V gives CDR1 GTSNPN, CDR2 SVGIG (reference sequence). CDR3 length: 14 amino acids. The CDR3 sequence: CAWTRGREDYGYTF. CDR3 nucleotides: TGTGCCTGGACCAGGGGGCGCGAAGACTATGGCTACACCTTC.

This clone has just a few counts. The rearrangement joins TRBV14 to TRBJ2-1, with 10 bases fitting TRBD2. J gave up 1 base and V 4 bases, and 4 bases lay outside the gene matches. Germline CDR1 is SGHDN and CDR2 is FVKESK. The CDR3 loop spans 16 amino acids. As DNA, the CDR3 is TGTGCCAGCAGCCTAAGCGGGAGGGGGTCCTACAATGAGCAGTTCTTC. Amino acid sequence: CASSLSGRGSYNEQFF.

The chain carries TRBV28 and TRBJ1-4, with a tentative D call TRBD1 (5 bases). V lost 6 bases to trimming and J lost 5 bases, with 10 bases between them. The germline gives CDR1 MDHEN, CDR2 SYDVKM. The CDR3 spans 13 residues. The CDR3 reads CASSPGLNEKLFF. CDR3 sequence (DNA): TGTGCCAGCAGCCCAGGGCTGAATGAAAAACTGTTTTTT.

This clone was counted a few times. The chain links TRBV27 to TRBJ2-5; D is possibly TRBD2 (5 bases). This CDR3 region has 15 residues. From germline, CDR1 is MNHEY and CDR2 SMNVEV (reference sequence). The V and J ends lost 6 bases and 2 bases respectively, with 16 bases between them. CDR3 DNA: TGTGCCAGCAGCCCGACCGGACTGATTCAAGAGACCCAGTACTTC. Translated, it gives CASSPTGLIQETQYF.